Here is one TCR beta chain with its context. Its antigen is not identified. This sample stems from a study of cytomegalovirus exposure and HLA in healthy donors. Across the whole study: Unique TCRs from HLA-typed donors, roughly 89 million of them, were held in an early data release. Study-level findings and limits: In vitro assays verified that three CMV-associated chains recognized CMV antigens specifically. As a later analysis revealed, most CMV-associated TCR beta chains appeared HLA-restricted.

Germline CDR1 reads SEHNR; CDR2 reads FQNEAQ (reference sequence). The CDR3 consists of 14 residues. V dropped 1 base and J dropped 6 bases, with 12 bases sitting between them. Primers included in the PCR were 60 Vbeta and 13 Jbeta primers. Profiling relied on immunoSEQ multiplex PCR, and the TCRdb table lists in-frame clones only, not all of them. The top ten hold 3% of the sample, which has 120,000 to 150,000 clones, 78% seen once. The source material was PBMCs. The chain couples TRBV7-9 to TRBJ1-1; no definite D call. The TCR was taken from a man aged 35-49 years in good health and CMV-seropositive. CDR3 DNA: TGTGCCAGCAGCTTAGGGCAGGCCTCCGCTGAAGCTTTCTTT. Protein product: CASSLGQASAEAFF.